The clone carrying this TCR beta chain has at least ten counts. CDR3 length equals 13 residues. Per germline, CDR1 MNHNS and CDR2 SASEGT. The V gene lost 5 bases and the J gene lost 3 bases, with 10 bases spanning the gap. Ahead of thyroid surgery, no patient had received treatment of any kind. The data belong to a study of metastatic and nonmetastatic thyroid tumors. Per the study methods: Researchers built a distant-metastasis classifier for papillary thyroid cancer that drew on CDR3 differences across clinicopathological groups. TCRdb reanalyzed the PCR reads via MiXCR. These V and J calls originate from TCRdb's pipeline instead of the authors' own analysis. Among 40,000 to 50,000 clones, around 4% were seen once, and the ten largest hold roughly a tenth.

The J gene is TRBJ1-1, the V gene TRBV6-1, with D possibly TRBD1 on 5 matching bases. The TCR sequence derives from a female donor with papillary thyroid cancer or a benign thyroid nodule (not recorded which). Some clones in this sample may be carry-over from other donors' samples. Sequences were obtained from blood. CDR3 DNA: TGTGCCAGCAGTAGGGGAGAGGACACTGAAGCTTTCTTT. This translates into CASSRGEDTEAFF.